Below, 9 T cell receptor beta chains from the same sample are listed, as sequenced in a study of blood T cells in healthy people across ages. The authors ran a second PCR of 7 to 11 cycles using a sample-barcoded 5' primer and a J-beta primer mix. TCRdb ran MiXCR on the 5' RACE reads and lists one entry per CDR3 protein. The profile shows some 850,000 distinct CDR3 sequences, about a quarter of them singletons. The sample was also reused in another study, on T cells of mothers and their children.

Material for sequencing was blood. The source is a boy aged 10-17 years in good health.

This clonotype came up a few times. The chain has TRBV29-1 and TRBJ2-7; D unresolved. Trimming took 4 bases from V and 4 from J, leaving 11 bases between them. Germline-derived CDR1 and CDR2 are SQVTM and ANQGSEA. The CDR3 runs to 12 residues. DNA of the CDR3: TGCAGCGTTGCCCTCCCACAATACGAGCAGTACTTC. This sequence encodes CSVALPQYEQYF.

This clonotype was counted a few times. The CDR3 region has the DNA TGTGCCAGCAGCTTTATTAGCGGCATTGTGGGGTATGGCTACACCTTC. Translating gives CASSFISGIVGYGYTF. The chain carries TRBV7-8 and TRBJ1-2; D is undetermined. CDR1 is SGHVS and CDR2 is FQNEAQ in the germline V gene. The V and J ends lost 3 bases and 5 bases respectively, with 19 bases between them. The CDR3 consists of 16 residues.

The sample holds a few counts of this clonotype. This chain links TRBV5-1 with TRBJ2-7; TRBD1 agrees at 8 bases. The V and J ends lost 4 bases and 2 bases, in that order; junction bases with no gene match: 8. Germline lookup yields CDR1 SGHRS and CDR2 YFSETQ. The CDR3 has 15 amino acids. In DNA, the CDR3 is TGCGCCAGCAGCGGGGGGACAGGCTACCCCTACGAGCAGTACTTC. As protein: CASSGGTGYPYEQYF.

This clonotype was counted only a few times. The CDR3 sequence is CASSPRAKETQYF. The CDR3 DNA reads TGTGCCAGCTCACCTCGAGCAAAAGAGACCCAGTACTTC. The rearrangement joins TRBV18 to TRBJ2-5; D is undetermined. The germline CDR1 and CDR2 sequences are KGHSH and LQKENI. Trimming cost V 3 bases and J 3 bases, with 8 bases left between them. This CDR3 comprises 13 residues.

Only a few counts were recorded for this clonotype. Written as DNA, the CDR3 is TGTGCCAGCAGCTTAAGGGGACGGAACAATGAGCAGTTCTTC. Its protein product is CASSLRGRNNEQFF. This chain connects TRBV11-2 to TRBJ2-1; D possibly matches TRBD1 or TRBD2 (5 bases each). Germline assignment: CDR1 SGHAT and CDR2 FQNNGV. Trimming cost V 2 bases and J 5 bases, with 10 bases left between them. The CDR3 spans 14 residues.

Only a few counts were recorded for this clonotype. V usage is TRBV12-3 or TRBV12-4 and J usage is TRBJ1-3; no clear D gene. V lost 5 bases and J lost 2, with 7 bases in between. The CDR3 is 13 residues long. The CDR3: CASSRAAGNTIYF. DNA for the CDR3: TGTGCCAGCAGTAGGGCGGCTGGAAACACCATATATTTT.

The chain uses TRBV6-5 and TRBJ1-6; D uncertain. The germline CDR1 and CDR2 sequences are MNHEY and SVGAGI. CDR3 length: 14 amino acids. The V end was cut by 5 bases, the J end by 8 bases, with 13 bases between. As DNA, the CDR3 is TGTGCCAGCAGTGTAGCGGGCCCTTATTCACCCCTCCACTTT. Amino acids: CASSVAGPYSPLHF.

J is TRBJ1-3 and V is TRBV6-5, with D tentatively TRBD1 (5 bases). Germline assignment: CDR1 MNHEY and CDR2 SVGAGI. Trimming shortened V by 0 bases and J by 0 bases, and 21 bases separated the two germline ends. The CDR3 sequence is 20 residues long. CDR3 DNA sequence: TGTGCCAGCAGTTACTCGATAATCGGACACGGAGCCATCTCTGGAAACACCATATATTTT. This translates into CASSYSIIGHGAISGNTIYF.

The chain combines TRBV25-1 with TRBJ2-5; D might be TRBD1 (6 bases). CDR1 MGHDK and CDR2 SYGVNS come from the germline V gene. CDR3 length equals 14 residues. V dropped 3 bases and J dropped 4 bases, with 12 bases sitting between them. The CDR3 sequence: CASSEWVGGETQYF. The CDR3 bases are TGTGCCAGCAGTGAGTGGGTAGGGGGAGAGACCCAGTACTTC.